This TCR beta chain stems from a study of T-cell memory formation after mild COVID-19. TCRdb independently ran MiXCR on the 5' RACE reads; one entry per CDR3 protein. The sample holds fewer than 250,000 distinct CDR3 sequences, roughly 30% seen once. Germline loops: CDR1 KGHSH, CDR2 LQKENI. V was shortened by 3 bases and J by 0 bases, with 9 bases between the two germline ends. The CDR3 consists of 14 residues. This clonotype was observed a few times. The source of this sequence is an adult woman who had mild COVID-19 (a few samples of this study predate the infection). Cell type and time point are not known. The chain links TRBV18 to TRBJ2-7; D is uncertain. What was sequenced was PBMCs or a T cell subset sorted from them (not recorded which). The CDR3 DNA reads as TGTGCCAGCTCACCCCCTATGTCCTCCTACGAGCAGTACTTC. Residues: CASSPPMSSYEQYF.